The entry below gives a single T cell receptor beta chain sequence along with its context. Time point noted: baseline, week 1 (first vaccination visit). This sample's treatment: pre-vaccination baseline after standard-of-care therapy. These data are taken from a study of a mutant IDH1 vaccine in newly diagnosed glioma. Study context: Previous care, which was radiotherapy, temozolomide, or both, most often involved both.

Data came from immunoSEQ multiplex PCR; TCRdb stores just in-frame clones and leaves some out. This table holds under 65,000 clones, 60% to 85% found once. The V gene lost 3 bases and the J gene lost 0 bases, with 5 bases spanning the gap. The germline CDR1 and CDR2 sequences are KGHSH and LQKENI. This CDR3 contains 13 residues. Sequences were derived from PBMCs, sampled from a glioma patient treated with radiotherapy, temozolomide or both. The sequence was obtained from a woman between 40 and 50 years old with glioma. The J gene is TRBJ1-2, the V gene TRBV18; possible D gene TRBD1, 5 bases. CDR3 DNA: TGTGCCAGCTCACCGGACACTAACTATGGCTACACCTTC. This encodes CASSPDTNYGYTF.